These T cell receptor beta chains were read from a single sample in a study of post-analysis software for immune sequencing data. One entry per CDR3 protein, called by TCRdb with MiXCR from the PCR reads. The data contain hundreds of thousands of distinct CDR3 sequences, roughly 27% of them singletons. The sample taken for sequencing was blood. The receptor set was obtained from a girl aged 10 to 17 with multiple sclerosis. Each CDR3 is given with its conserved first and last residue. The D gene is left open where the match is weak. The size entry is marked missing in some rows and otherwise reads once, few, many or a size class.

TRBD2	TRBV7-9	TRBJ2-7	.	TGTGCCAGCAGCTTACCTTATGGGAGCGGGAGAAGGGTCGAGCAGTACTTC	CASSLPYGSGRRVEQYF
.	TRBV12-3/TRBV12-4	TRBJ2-2	few	TGTGCCAGCAGTCCAACCAGGGGTCCCGGGGAGCTGTTTTTT	CASSPTRGPGELFF
.	TRBV28	TRBJ2-5	many	TGTGCCAGCACGGGCCACCGTCGGGTGGGGGAGACCCAGTACTTC	CASTGHRRVGETQYF
.	TRBV10-3	TRBJ2-7	few	TGTGCCATCGCGGGTGCGGCGTTCTCCTACGAGCAGTACTTC	CAIAGAAFSYEQYF
TRBD2	TRBV20-1	TRBJ2-3	few	TGCAGTGCTAGGGGGGGCTGGCTAGCGGGGGCCAAAACCACAGATACGCAGTATTTT	CSARGGWLAGAKTTDTQYF
TRBD1	TRBV5-1	TRBJ2-6	many	TGTGCCAGCAGTCTAGGGGGCGCTGGGGCCAACGTCCTGACTTTC	CASSLGGAGANVLTF
.	TRBV7-9	TRBJ2-1	many	TGTGCCAGCAGCTCAAGATCTTACAATGAGCAGTTCTTC	CASSSRSYNEQFF
.	TRBV9	TRBJ2-7	many	TGTGCCAGCAGCGCAGAGTTGGGGCCCTACGAGCAGTACTTC	CASSAELGPYEQYF
.	TRBV24-1	TRBJ2-7	.	TGTGCCACCAGTGACGGCAGGGGCGAGCAGTACTTC	CATSDGRGEQYF
.	TRBV7-9	TRBJ1-2	.	TGTGCCAGCAGCACCTGGGAGGGAACGAACTATGGCTACACCTTC	CASSTWEGTNYGYTF
.	TRBV20-1	TRBJ2-3	few	TGCAGTGCTACGGGAAGACTAGTGGGGTCCACAGATACGCAGTATTTT	CSATGRLVGSTDTQYF
.	TRBV20-1	TRBJ1-5	few	TGCAGTGCTAGGGACACACACCAGGTTCAGCCCCAGCATTTT	CSARDTHQVQPQHF
.	TRBV29-1	TRBJ2-6	many	TGCAGCGTTGTTTCAGACGCCAACGTCCTGACTTTC	CSVVSDANVLTF
.	TRBV24-1	TRBJ2-1	once	TGTACCACTACCGATCACAATGAGCAGTTCTTC	CTTTDHNEQFF
.	TRBV7-2	TRBJ2-2	few	TGTGCCAGCAGCTTACAATCGGGAGCGTCCGGGACCGGGGAGCTGTTTTTT	CASSLQSGASGTGELFF